This passage covers 5 T cell receptor beta chains from one sample sequenced in a study of cytomegalovirus exposure and HLA in healthy donors. The PCR employed 60 Vbeta primers together with 13 Jbeta primers. Assay used: immunoSEQ multiplex PCR; TCRdb lists only in-frame clones, some missing. The sample lists about 140,000 clones; roughly 71% were seen once. The material sequenced was PBMCs. Receptors originate from a woman aged 35 to 49 in good health and CMV-seronegative.

The V gene is TRBV4-3, the J gene TRBJ2-3; tentative D call: TRBD2 (7 bases). This CDR3 contains 16 residues. From germline, CDR1 is LGHNA and CDR2 YSLEER. The V gene lost 0 bases and the J gene lost 3 bases, with 13 bases spanning the gap. The CDR3 here is CASSQDKGGPTDTQYF. CDR3 sequence (DNA): TGCGCCAGCAGCCAAGATAAGGGGGGGCCTACAGATACGCAGTATTTT.

The chain links TRBV19 to TRBJ1-2, with a weak D call TRBD1 (5 bases). The germline CDR1 and CDR2 sequences are LNHDA and SQIVND (reference sequence). The V end lost 5 bases, the J end lost 12 bases, and 16 bases lay between the germline ends. The CDR3 length is 12 residues. The CDR3 loop reads CASSPAGRTHTF. The CDR3 DNA sequence: TGTGCCAGTAGTCCCGCGGGACGGACCCACACCTTC. The whole variable domain, remainder taken from reference TRBV19 and TRBJ1-2, is DGGITQSPKYLFRKEGQNVTLSCEQNLNHDAMYWYRQDPGQGLRLIYYSQIVNDFQKGDIAEGYSVSREKKESFPLTVTSAQKNPTAFYLCASSPAGRTHTFGSGTRLTVV.

The chain employs TRBV6-1 and TRBJ2-2; D remains ambiguous. Germline CDR1 is MNHNS and CDR2 is SASEGT. This CDR3 region has 12 residues. The V end lost 8 bases, the J end lost 3 bases, and 7 bases lay between the germline ends. The DNA of the CDR3 is TGTGCCAGCCGGTCCCACACCGGGGAGCTGTTTTTT. Its protein product is CASRSHTGELFF.

CDR3 sequence: CSVGQLGNTEAFF. The CDR3, as DNA: TGCAGCGTTGGACAGTTGGGCAACACTGAAGCTTTCTTT. The V call is TRBV29-1, the J call TRBJ1-1, with D possibly matching TRBD1 (5 bases). Trimming removed 4 bases at V and 2 bases at J, with 11 bases between. The CDR3 is 13 amino acids. CDR1 is SQVTM, CDR2 ANQGSEA, per germline.

Comment on this clone: The junction differs from germline at one of its ends, possibly a read error. The chain couples TRBV13 to TRBJ1-2, with 9 bases aligning to TRBD1. This CDR3 is built from 17 residues. In germline, CDR1 is PRHDT, CDR2 FYEKMQ (reference sequence). CDR3 nucleotides: TGTGCCAGTAGCTTATCTTACAGGGGGCTCGGCCTATATGGCTACACCTTC. It yields the protein CASSLSYRGLGLYGYTF.